Shown below are 9 T cell receptor beta chains from a single sample sequenced in a study of cytomegalovirus exposure and HLA in healthy donors. The table came from immunoSEQ multiplex PCR; TCRdb's copy has only in-frame clones and leaves some out. The data show a few hundred thousand clones, with approximately 88% seen just once and roughly 0.88% held by the top ten. Source material: PBMCs. These receptors were collected from a man between 25 and 39 years old in good health and CMV-seronegative.

V and J are TRBV5-6 and TRBJ2-7; the D gene is possibly TRBD2 (5 bases). Trimming took off 4 bases at V and 0 bases at J, with 17 bases between the two ends. The CDR3 runs 16 residues. Germline CDR1 and CDR2: SGHDT and YYEEEE. DNA of the CDR3: TGTGCCAGCAGCCGCATGCTAGCTGCTAGCTCCTACGAGCAGTACTTC. Protein product: CASSRMLAASSYEQYF.

For this clone: The same CDR3 can be traced to other DNA sequences in this sample. V usage is TRBV9 and J usage is TRBJ2-7, with TRBD1 matching over 12 bases. Germline assignment: CDR1 SGDLS and CDR2 YYNGEE. The ends lost 4 bases at V and 3 bases at J; junction bases unmatched: 5. The CDR3 totals 15 residues. In DNA form, the CDR3 reads TGTGCCAGCAGCCCCGGGACAGGGGGCGGCTACGAGCAGTACTTC. It specifies CASSPGTGGGYEQYF.

The chain recombines TRBV29-1 with TRBJ2-7; 9 nucleotides match TRBD1. After removal of 7 bases from V and 6 bases from J, the junction contained 7 bases not matched to a gene. CDR1 is SQVTM and CDR2 is ANQGSEA in the germline V gene. This CDR3 has 12 amino acids. The CDR3 loop reads CSAGQGSPEQYF. In DNA, the CDR3 is TGCAGCGCGGGACAGGGAAGTCCCGAGCAGTACTTC.

J is TRBJ1-4 and V is TRBV7-9; a weak D match, TRBD1 (5 bases). This CDR3 region has 16 residues. Germline CDR1 is SEHNR and CDR2 is FQNEAQ (reference sequence). V gave up 2 bases and J gave up 7 bases, with 17 bases separating them. CDR3 sequence reads: CASSLSTGGDGEKLFF. CDR3 in DNA: TGTGCCAGCAGCTTAAGTACAGGCGGCGACGGTGAAAAACTGTTTTTT.

V is TRBV6-6 and J is TRBJ2-1, with 10 bases aligning to TRBD1. Germline V gene lookup returns CDR1 MNHNY and CDR2 SVGAGI (reference sequence). V shed 6 bases, J shed 10 bases, and the junction held 9 bases outside the gene matches. This CDR3 comprises 14 residues. Here the CDR3 DNA reads TGTGCCAGCAGCGACAGGGGGCTAGCAACCGAGCAGTTCTTC. This gives the protein CASSDRGLATEQFF.

This rearrangement joins TRBV7-9 to TRBJ1-1; D ambiguous. Germline V gives CDR1 SEHNR, CDR2 FQNEAQ (reference sequence). The CDR3 runs to 14 residues. V lost 0 bases to trimming and J lost 1 base, with 6 bases between them. The CDR3 nucleotides read TGTGCCAGCAGCTTAGCACGGGAGAACACTGAAGCTTTCTTT. Its translation: CASSLARENTEAFF.

The chain recombines TRBV5-1 with TRBJ2-7; 7 bases match TRBD1. Per the germline V gene, CDR1 is SGHRS and CDR2 is YFSETQ. CDR3 size: 15 residues. With V trimmed by 3 bases and J by 6 bases, 12 bases remained unmatched. For the CDR3, the DNA is TGCGCCAGCAGCTCTCTACAGGGGATGGTACTCGAGCAGTACTTC. Amino acids: CASSSLQGMVLEQYF.

The chain joins TRBV5-1 to TRBJ2-2, with TRBD2 identical over 11 bases. Germline V gene lookup returns CDR1 SGHRS and CDR2 YFSETQ. The V and J ends lost 5 bases and 4 bases, in that order; junction bases with no gene match: 7. This CDR3 is built from 16 residues. CDR3 region: CASSPLAGALTGELFF. CDR3 bases: TGCGCCAGCAGTCCACTAGCGGGGGCTCTCACCGGGGAGCTGTTTTTT.

This chain connects TRBV18 to TRBJ2-7, with 10 bases identical to TRBD2. V lost 5 bases, J lost 0 bases, and 7 bases stayed unmatched. The germline CDR1 and CDR2 sequences are KGHSH and LQKENI. The CDR3 consists of 16 residues. For the CDR3, the DNA is TGTGCCAGCTCATCCGTAGCGGGGGGCCTCTCCTACGAGCAGTACTTC. Its translation is CASSSVAGGLSYEQYF. Filled out from reference TRBV18 and TRBJ2-7, the complete variable domain reads NAGVMQNPRHLVRRRGQEARLRCSPMKGHSHVYWYRQLPEEGLKFMVYLQKENIIDESGMPKERFSAEFPKEGPSILRIQQVVRGDSAAYFCASSSVAGGLSYEQYFGPGTRLTVT.